The 26 T cell receptor beta chains below were found in one sample sequenced in a study of T-cell memory formation after mild COVID-19. TCRdb reprocessed the 5' RACE reads with MiXCR, giving one entry per CDR3 protein. Of approximately 400,000 distinct CDR3 sequences listed, 18% were seen once; the top ten hold roughly 21%. Sequences were obtained from PBMCs or a T cell subset sorted from them (not recorded which). These TCRs come from a man in his late teens or twenties who had mild COVID-19 (a few samples of this study predate the infection). Cell type and time point are not known.

This clonotype was found once. The genes are TRBV9 and TRBJ2-2; D unclear. This CDR3 is 13 amino acids long. Trimming shortened V by 4 bases and J by 4 bases, and 8 bases separated the two germline ends. The germline V gene has CDR1 SGDLS and CDR2 YYNGEE. For the CDR3, the DNA is TGTGCCAGCAGCCCCACTGCCACCGGGGAGCTGTTTTTT. Its protein is CASSPTATGELFF.

This chain connects TRBV5-1 to TRBJ2-1; a possible D gene is TRBD1 (5 bases). V lost 4 bases to trimming and J lost 9 bases, with 17 bases between them. The CDR3 spans 14 residues. Germline CDR1 SGHRS, CDR2 YFSETQ. The CDR3, as DNA: TGCGCCAGCAGCCTTGGGGCCATTAGAAGTGAGCAGTTCTTC. Its translation is CASSLGAIRSEQFF. Using reference TRBV5-1 and TRBJ2-1 for the parts outside the CDR3, the full variable domain is KAGVTQTPRYLIKTRGQQVTLSCSPISGHRSVSWYQQTPGQGLQFLFEYFSETQRNKGNFPGRFSGRQFSNSRSEMNVSTLELGDSALYLCASSLGAIRSEQFFGPGTRLTVL.

This clonotype has at least ten counts. The rearrangement links TRBV12-3 or TRBV12-4 to TRBJ2-4; D remains unclear. The V gene lost 7 bases and the J gene lost 2 bases, with 9 bases spanning the gap. The CDR3 contains 13 residues. The CDR3 DNA reads as TGTGCCAGCAAGGAATCCCCCAAAAACATTCAGTACTTC. Encoded protein: CASKESPKNIQYF.

This chain connects TRBV11-2 to TRBJ2-2; D call uncertain. Between the trimmed V and J ends, which lost 3 bases and 7 bases, there was a span of 9 bases. In germline, CDR1 is SGHAT, CDR2 FQNNGV. CDR3 length equals 13 residues. This chain's CDR3 is CASSFGWVGELFF. The CDR3, as DNA: TGTGCCAGCAGCTTTGGTTGGGTCGGGGAGCTGTTTTTT.

The J gene is TRBJ1-1, the V gene TRBV29-1; D is unresolved. Deletions cut 3 bases from V and 8 bases from J, with 16 bases between. CDR1 is SQVTM, CDR2 ANQGSEA, per germline. The CDR3 covers 13 residues. The CDR3 reads CSVDVGKTWEAFF. CDR3 nucleotide sequence: TGCAGCGTTGACGTCGGGAAAACATGGGAAGCTTTCTTT.

This clonotype was seen many times. The rearrangement links TRBV7-2 to TRBJ2-1; the D is unclear. V was pared by 3 bases and J by 0 bases, with 9 bases between. Per germline, CDR1 SGHTA and CDR2 FQGNSA. The CDR3 runs 15 residues. In DNA form, the CDR3 reads TGTGCCAGCAGCTTTATCGAGAGCTCCTACAATGAGCAGTTCTTC. Its translation is CASSFIESSYNEQFF.

The gene calls are TRBV6-5 and TRBJ1-1; D is ambiguous. Trimming stripped 0 bases from V and 3 bases from J, with 11 bases between. This CDR3 contains 15 residues. Per the germline V gene, CDR1 is MNHEY and CDR2 is SVGAGI. The CDR3, as DNA: TGTGCCAGCAGTTACTCGAGCGTGGGAGACACTGAAGCTTTCTTT. The encoded protein is CASSYSSVGDTEAFF.

A few counts support this clonotype. This chain joins TRBV7-8 and TRBJ2-5, with no clear D. V lost 1 base and J 4 bases, leaving 10 bases between the germline ends. The length of the CDR3 is 14 residues. The germline CDR1 and CDR2 sequences are SGHVS and FQNEAQ. The CDR3 coding sequence is TGTGCCAGCAGCTTAGGGGCTATTGCAGAGACCCAGTACTTC. This codes for CASSLGAIAETQYF.

This chain connects TRBV29-1 to TRBJ1-5, with a possible D match to TRBD1 (6 bases). V shed 5 bases and J shed 4 bases, with 12 bases lying between them. The V gene's germline CDR1 is SQVTM and CDR2 ANQGSEA. The CDR3 runs 13 residues. CDR3 nucleotide sequence: TGCAGCGTTTCGGACAGCTTTAATCAGCCCCAGCATTTT. Amino acids: CSVSDSFNQPQHF. Using reference TRBV29-1 and TRBJ1-5 for the parts outside the CDR3, the full variable domain is SAVISQKPSRDICQRGTSLTIQCQVDSQVTMMFWYRQQPGQSLTLIATANQGSEATYESGFVIDKFPISRPNLTFSTLTVSNMSPEDSSIYLCSVSDSFNQPQHFGDGTRLSIL.

Ten or more counts support this clonotype. The chain links TRBV5-1 to TRBJ1-3, with D unclear. V dropped 0 bases and J dropped 0 bases, with 10 bases sitting between them. CDR1 is SGHRS, CDR2 YFSETQ, per germline. CDR3 size: 16 residues. The CDR3 region is CASSLGYRASGNTIYF. In nucleotides, the CDR3 is TGCGCCAGCAGCTTGGGGTACAGAGCCTCTGGAAACACCATATATTTT.

This clonotype was recorded a few times. The rearrangement uses TRBV11-2 and TRBJ2-1, with 8 bases lining up with TRBD1. Germline V gene data show CDR1 as SGHAT and CDR2 as FQNNGV. J was trimmed by 2 bases and V by 4 bases; bases with no gene match: 4. This CDR3 spans 15 amino acids. Here the CDR3 reads CASSYGQGAYNEQFF. CDR3 nucleotide sequence: TGTGCCAGCAGCTACGGACAGGGAGCCTACAATGAGCAGTTCTTC.

This clonotype was seen more than once but under ten times. The rearrangement joins TRBV5-1 to TRBJ2-4, with D perhaps TRBD1 (5 bases). This CDR3 is built from 14 residues. Trimming removed 4 bases at V and 2 bases at J, with 10 bases between. Germline-derived CDR1 and CDR2 are SGHRS and YFSETQ. The CDR3 sequence is CASSIGDSKNIQYF. The DNA of the CDR3 is TGCGCCAGCAGCATAGGGGATTCCAAAAACATTCAGTACTTC.

This clonotype was recorded a few times. The gene calls are TRBV5-1 and TRBJ2-5; 7 bases are shared with TRBD1. The CDR3 contains 14 residues. V lost 4 bases and J lost 0; bases outside the gene matches: 3. The germline gives CDR1 SGHRS, CDR2 YFSETQ. CDR3 residues: CASSMTGYQETQYF. The CDR3 DNA reads as TGCGCCAGCAGCATGACAGGGTACCAAGAGACCCAGTACTTC.

This clonotype was seen only a few times. The chain recombines TRBV6-2 or TRBV6-3 with TRBJ2-5; D gene unclear. The CDR3 runs 12 residues. Trimming cost V 0 bases and J 9 bases, with 8 bases left between them. The germline V gene encodes CDR1 MNHEY and CDR2 SVGEGT. The CDR3 DNA reads as TGTGCCAGCAGTTACTCGAGTGCGGCCCAGTACTTC. Translation: CASSYSSAAQYF.

This chain links TRBV20-1 with TRBJ2-1; D possibly corresponds to TRBD2 (6 bases). The CDR3 has 13 residues. Germline CDR1 is DFQATT and CDR2 is SNEGSKA (reference sequence). V was shortened by 0 bases and J by 7 bases, with 10 bases between the two germline ends. CDR3: CSARDQTRNEQFF. CDR3 coding DNA: TGCAGTGCTAGAGACCAGACTAGAAATGAGCAGTTCTTC.

This clonotype was observed many times. J is TRBJ1-1 and V is TRBV2, with D unclear. Looked up from germline, CDR1 is SNHLY and CDR2 is FYNNEI. With 8 bases removed from V and 5 bases from J, the gap between germline ends came to 12 bases. CDR3 length: 12 residues. CDR3 DNA: TGTGCCAGCTCACGTGGAGGTACTGAAGCTTTCTTT. It translates to CASSRGGTEAFF.

This clonotype occurred a few times. V is TRBV19 and J is TRBJ2-6; D possibly uses TRBD1 or TRBD2 (5 bases each). There are 17 residues in the CDR3. Germline CDR1 LNHDA, CDR2 SQIVND (reference sequence). V shed 5 bases and J shed 1 base, with 15 bases lying between them. The CDR3 sequence: CASSQPGRRSGANVLTF. The DNA of the CDR3 is TGTGCCAGTAGTCAGCCGGGACGGAGATCTGGGGCCAACGTCCTGACTTTC. The complete variable domain, with remaining parts taken from reference TRBV19 and TRBJ2-6, reads DGGITQSPKYLFRKEGQNVTLSCEQNLNHDAMYWYRQDPGQGLRLIYYSQIVNDFQKGDIAEGYSVSREKKESFPLTVTSAQKNPTAFYLCASSQPGRRSGANVLTFGAGSRLTVL.

This chain joins TRBV5-5 and TRBJ2-5; a possible D gene is TRBD1 (6 bases). CDR3 length: 17 amino acids. The V gene lost 2 bases and the J gene lost 4 bases, with 21 bases spanning the gap. Germline V gene sequence: CDR1 SGHKS, CDR2 YYEKEE (reference sequence). The CDR3 reads CASSFAGRQGKLETQYF. As DNA, the CDR3 is TGTGCCAGCAGCTTTGCCGGTCGGCAGGGGAAATTAGAGACCCAGTACTTC.

This clonotype was recorded a few times. CDR3 residues: CASGGGRTSSYEQYF. CDR3 nucleotide sequence: TGTGCCAGCGGAGGGGGCCGAACAAGCTCCTACGAGCAGTACTTC. The chain recombines TRBV7-9 with TRBJ2-7; a weak D match, TRBD1 (7 bases). Germline CDR1 and CDR2: SEHNR and FQNEAQ (reference sequence). The CDR3 runs 15 residues. Trimming removed 8 bases at V and 0 bases at J, with 17 bases between.

As regards this clonotype: Being one base from a much bigger clone, this may be a read error. The chain couples TRBV27 to TRBJ1-5; unclear D gene. Germline-derived CDR1 and CDR2 are MNHEY and SMNVEV (reference sequence). This CDR3 has 13 amino acids. Trimming took 5 bases from V and 6 from J, leaving 11 bases between them. CDR3 in amino acids: CASSLSRTQPQHF. In nucleotides, the CDR3 is TGTGCCAGCAGTCTCTCCCGCACTCAGCCCCAGCATTTT.

This clonotype was seen more than once but under ten times. This chain joins TRBV7-9 and TRBJ1-3; the D is unclear. The CDR3 runs to 15 residues. The germline V gene encodes CDR1 SEHNR and CDR2 FQNEAQ (reference sequence). Trimming removed 3 bases at V and 2 bases at J, with 11 bases between. The CDR3 DNA reads as TGTGCCAGCAGCTTGGGAATTATCACTGGAAACACCATATATTTT. This encodes CASSLGIITGNTIYF.

The V call is TRBV20-1, the J call TRBJ2-1; 8 bases map to TRBD2. Germline V CDR1 and CDR2: DFQATT, SNEGSKA (reference sequence). The V gene end was trimmed by 1 base and the J gene end by 7 bases; junction bases not matched to a gene: 6. The CDR3 runs 14 residues. CDR3 sequence reads: CSARGQRELNEQFF. CDR3 nucleotide sequence: TGCAGTGCTAGAGGGCAGCGGGAGCTAAATGAGCAGTTCTTC.

This clonotype was seen a few times. The J gene is TRBJ2-2, the V gene TRBV7-8; D is uncertain. V lost 5 bases, J lost 0 bases, and 10 bases lay in between. Germline CDR1 and CDR2: SGHVS and FQNEAQ. The CDR3 covers 15 residues. CDR3 sequence (DNA): TGTGCCAGCAGCGGAAGGGCCGCGAACACCGGGGAGCTGTTTTTT. Protein product: CASSGRAANTGELFF.

This chain uses TRBV4-1 with TRBJ2-3; possible D gene TRBD1, 6 bases. V lost 4 bases to trimming and J lost 5 bases, with 10 bases between them. The CDR3 is 13 residues long. Germline values: CDR1 MGHRA, CDR2 YSYEKL. The CDR3 bases are TGCGCCAGCAGCCTCTTAGGGGGAGATACGCAGTATTTT. Amino acid sequence: CASSLLGGDTQYF.

The CDR3 here is CASSRLAVGDPGNEQFF. The CDR3 region has the DNA TGCGCCAGCAGCCGGCTAGCGGTGGGGGACCCGGGCAATGAGCAGTTCTTC. The chain is built from TRBV4-3 and TRBJ2-1; 7 nucleotides align to TRBD2. V lost 4 bases, J lost 6 bases, and 15 bases stayed unmatched. CDR1 is LGHNA, CDR2 YSLEER, per germline. The CDR3 is 17 amino acids.

The chain recombines TRBV20-1 with TRBJ2-3, with D unresolved. V lost 4 bases, J lost 0 bases, and 8 bases lay in between. The CDR3 consists of 13 residues. Germline V gene sequence: CDR1 DFQATT, CDR2 SNEGSKA (reference sequence). CDR3 region: CSAIGGSTDTQYF. The CDR3 nucleotides read TGCAGTGCTATTGGCGGTAGCACAGATACGCAGTATTTT.